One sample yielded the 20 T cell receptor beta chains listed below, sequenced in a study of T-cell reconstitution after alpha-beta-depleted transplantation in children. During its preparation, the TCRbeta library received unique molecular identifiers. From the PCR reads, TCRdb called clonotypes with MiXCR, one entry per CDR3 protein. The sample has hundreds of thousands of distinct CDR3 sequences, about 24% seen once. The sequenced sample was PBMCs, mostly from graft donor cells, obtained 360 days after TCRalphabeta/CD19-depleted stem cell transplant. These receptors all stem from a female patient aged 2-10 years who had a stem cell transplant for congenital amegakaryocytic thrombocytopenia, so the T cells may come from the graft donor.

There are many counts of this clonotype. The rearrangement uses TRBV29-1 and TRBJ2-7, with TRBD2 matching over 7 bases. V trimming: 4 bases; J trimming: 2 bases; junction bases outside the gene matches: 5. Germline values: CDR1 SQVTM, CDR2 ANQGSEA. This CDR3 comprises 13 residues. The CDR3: CSVVGGSPYEQYF. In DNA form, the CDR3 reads TGCAGCGTTGTGGGGGGGTCCCCCTACGAGCAGTACTTC.

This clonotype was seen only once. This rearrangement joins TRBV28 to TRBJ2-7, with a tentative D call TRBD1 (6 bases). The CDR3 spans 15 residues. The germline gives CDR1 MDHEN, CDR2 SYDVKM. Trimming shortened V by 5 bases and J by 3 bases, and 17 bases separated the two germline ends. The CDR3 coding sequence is TGTGCCAGCAGTACCCCGGCAGGGGACGTCTACGAGCAGTACTTC. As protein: CASSTPAGDVYEQYF.

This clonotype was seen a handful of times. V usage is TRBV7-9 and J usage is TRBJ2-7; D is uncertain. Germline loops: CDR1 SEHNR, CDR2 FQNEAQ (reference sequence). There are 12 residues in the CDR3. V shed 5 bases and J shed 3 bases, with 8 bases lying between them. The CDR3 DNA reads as TGTGCCAGCAGCGCCGGGCTCTACGAGCAGTACTTC. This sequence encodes CASSAGLYEQYF.

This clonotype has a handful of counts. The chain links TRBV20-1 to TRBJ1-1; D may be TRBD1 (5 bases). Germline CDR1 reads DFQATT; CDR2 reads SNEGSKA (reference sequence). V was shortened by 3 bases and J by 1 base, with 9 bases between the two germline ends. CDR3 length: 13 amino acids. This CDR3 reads CSASEGANTEAFF. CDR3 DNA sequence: TGCAGTGCTAGCGAAGGGGCGAACACTGAAGCTTTCTTT.

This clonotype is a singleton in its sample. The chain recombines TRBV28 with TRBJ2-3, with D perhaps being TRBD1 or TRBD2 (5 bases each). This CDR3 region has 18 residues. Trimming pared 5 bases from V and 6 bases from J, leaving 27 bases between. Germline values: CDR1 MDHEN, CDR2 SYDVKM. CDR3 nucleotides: TGTGCCAGCAGTACTCGACCCTTCAGCAAAAGGGACGGGGATACGCAGTATTTT. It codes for CASSTRPFSKRDGDTQYF.

CDR3 amino acids: CATIQAGGVAYEQYF. The CDR3 DNA follows: TGTGCCACCATTCAAGCGGGGGGGGTTGCCTACGAGCAGTACTTC. The genes are TRBV10-3 and TRBJ2-7, with TRBD2 matching over 10 bases. Trimming took 10 bases from V and 2 from J; bases not matched to a gene: 11. The CDR3 length is 15 residues. Germline CDR1 and CDR2: ENHRY and SYGVKD.

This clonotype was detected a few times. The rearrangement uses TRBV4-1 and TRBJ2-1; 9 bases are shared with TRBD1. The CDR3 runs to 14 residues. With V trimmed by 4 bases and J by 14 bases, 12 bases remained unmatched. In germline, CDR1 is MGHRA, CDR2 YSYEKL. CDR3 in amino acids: CASSPGGGQGYKFF. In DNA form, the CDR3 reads TGCGCCAGCAGCCCAGGGGGGGGACAGGGCTATAAGTTCTTC.

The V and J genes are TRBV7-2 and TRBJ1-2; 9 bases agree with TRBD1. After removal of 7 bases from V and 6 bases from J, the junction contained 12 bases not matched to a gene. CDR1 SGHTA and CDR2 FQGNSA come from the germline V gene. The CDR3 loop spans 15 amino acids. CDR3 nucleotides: TGTGCCAGCAACCTATCCGGGACAGGGTCCGATGGCTACACCTTC. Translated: CASNLSGTGSDGYTF.

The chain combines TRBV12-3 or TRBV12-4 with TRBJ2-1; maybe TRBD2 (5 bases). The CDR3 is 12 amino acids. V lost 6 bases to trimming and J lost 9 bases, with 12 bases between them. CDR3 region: CASRPGSFEQFF. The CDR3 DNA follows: TGTGCCAGCAGACCGGGGTCCTTTGAGCAGTTCTTC.

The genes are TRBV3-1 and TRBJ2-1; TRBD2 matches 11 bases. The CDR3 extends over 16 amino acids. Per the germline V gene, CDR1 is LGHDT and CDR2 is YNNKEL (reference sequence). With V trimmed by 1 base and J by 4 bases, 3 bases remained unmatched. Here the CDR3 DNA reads TGTGCCAGCAGCCAAGTGGCTAGCGGGAGGTACAATGAGCAGTTCTTC. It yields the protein CASSQVASGRYNEQFF.

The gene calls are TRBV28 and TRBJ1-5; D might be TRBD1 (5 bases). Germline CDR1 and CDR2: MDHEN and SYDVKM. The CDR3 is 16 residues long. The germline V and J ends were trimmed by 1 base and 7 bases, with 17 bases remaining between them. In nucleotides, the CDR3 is TGTGCCAGCAGTTTATACCCAGGGACGGAGGGGCAGCCCCAGCATTTT. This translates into CASSLYPGTEGQPQHF.

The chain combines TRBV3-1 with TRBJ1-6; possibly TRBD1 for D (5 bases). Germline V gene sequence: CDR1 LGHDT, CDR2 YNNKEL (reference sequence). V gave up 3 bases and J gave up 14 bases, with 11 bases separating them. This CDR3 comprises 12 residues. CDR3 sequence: CASSHGGGALHF. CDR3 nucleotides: TGTGCCAGCAGCCACGGGGGGGGAGCCCTCCACTTT.

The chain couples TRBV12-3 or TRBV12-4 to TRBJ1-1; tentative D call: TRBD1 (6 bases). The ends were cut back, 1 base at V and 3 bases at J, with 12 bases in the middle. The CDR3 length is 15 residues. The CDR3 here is CASSLVAGAHTEAFF. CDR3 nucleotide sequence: TGTGCCAGCAGTTTAGTGGCAGGGGCGCACACTGAAGCTTTCTTT.

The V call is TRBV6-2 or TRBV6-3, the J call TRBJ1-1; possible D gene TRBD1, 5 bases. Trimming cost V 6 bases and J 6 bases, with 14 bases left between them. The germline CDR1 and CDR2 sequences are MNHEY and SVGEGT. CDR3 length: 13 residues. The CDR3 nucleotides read TGTGCCAGCAGCCAGACAGTAGAGGCTGAAGCTTTCTTT. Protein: CASSQTVEAEAFF.

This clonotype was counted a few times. Here the CDR3 reads CASSPDGGSGSPLHF. The CDR3 coding sequence is TGTGCCAGCAGCCCCGATGGGGGTTCGGGGTCACCCCTCCACTTT. The chain uses TRBV9 and TRBJ1-6, with D perhaps matching TRBD1 (5 bases). V lost 4 bases, J lost 10 bases, and 18 bases lay in between. This CDR3 is built from 15 residues. Germline V gene sequence: CDR1 SGDLS, CDR2 YYNGEE.

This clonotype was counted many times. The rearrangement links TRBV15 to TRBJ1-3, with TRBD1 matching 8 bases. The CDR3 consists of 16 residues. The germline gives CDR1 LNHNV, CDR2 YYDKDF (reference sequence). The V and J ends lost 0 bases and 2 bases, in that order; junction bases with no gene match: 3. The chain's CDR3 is CATSRDQDRAGNTIYF. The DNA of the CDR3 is TGTGCCACCAGCAGAGATCAGGACAGGGCTGGAAACACCATATATTTT.

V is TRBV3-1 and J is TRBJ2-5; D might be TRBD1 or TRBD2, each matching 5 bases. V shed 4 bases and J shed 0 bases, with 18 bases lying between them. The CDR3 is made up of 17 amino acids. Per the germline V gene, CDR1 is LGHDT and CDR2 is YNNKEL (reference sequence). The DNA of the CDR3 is TGTGCCAGCAGCCCTATACCCGGGGCGCGGGACCAAGAGACCCAGTACTTC. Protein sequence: CASSPIPGARDQETQYF.

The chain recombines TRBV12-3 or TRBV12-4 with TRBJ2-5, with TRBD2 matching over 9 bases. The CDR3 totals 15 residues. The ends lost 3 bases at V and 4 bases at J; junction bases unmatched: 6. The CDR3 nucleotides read TGTGCCAGCAGTTTGCTGCGGGGGGGCCGAGAGACCCAGTACTTC. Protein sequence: CASSLLRGGRETQYF.

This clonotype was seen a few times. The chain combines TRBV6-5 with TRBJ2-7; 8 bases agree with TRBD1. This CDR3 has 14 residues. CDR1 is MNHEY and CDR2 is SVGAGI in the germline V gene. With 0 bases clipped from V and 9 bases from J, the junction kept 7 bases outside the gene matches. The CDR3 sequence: CASSYSDRVFAQYF. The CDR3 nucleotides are TGTGCCAGCAGTTACTCGGACAGGGTCTTCGCGCAGTACTTC.

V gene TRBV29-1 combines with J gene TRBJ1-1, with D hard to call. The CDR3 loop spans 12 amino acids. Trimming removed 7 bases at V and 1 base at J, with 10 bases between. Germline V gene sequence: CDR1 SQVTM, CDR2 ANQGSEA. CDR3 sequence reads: CSAVNSNTEAFF. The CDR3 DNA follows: TGCAGCGCCGTGAATTCGAACACTGAAGCTTTCTTT.